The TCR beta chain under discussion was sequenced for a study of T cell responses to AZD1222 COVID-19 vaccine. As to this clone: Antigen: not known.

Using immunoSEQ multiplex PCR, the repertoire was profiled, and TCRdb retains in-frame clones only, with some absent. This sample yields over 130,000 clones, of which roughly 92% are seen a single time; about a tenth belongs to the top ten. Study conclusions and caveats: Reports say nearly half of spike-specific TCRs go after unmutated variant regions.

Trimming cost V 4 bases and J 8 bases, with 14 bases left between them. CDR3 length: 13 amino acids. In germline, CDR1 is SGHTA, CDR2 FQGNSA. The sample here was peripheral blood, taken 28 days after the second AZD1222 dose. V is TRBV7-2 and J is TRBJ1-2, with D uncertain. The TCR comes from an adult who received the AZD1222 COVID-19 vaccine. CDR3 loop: CASSSPNGRGYTF. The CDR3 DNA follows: TGTGCCAGCAGCTCCCCGAATGGCCGGGGCTACACCTTC.